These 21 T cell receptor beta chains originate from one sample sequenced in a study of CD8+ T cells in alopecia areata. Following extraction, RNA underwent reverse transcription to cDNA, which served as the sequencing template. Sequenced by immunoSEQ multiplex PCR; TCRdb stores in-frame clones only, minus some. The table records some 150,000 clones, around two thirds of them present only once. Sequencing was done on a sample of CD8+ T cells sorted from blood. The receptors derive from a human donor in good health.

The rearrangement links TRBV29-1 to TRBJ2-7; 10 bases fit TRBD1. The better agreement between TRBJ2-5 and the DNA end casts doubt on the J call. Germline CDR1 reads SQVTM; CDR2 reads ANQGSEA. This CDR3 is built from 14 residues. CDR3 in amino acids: CSVLEGTGEETQYF. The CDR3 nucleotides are TGCAGCGTCCTGGAGGGGACAGGGGAAGAGACCCAGTACTTC.

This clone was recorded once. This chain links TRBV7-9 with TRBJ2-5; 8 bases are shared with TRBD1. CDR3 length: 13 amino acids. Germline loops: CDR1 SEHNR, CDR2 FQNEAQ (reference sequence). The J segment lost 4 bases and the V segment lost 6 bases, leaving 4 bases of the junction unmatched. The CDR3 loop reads CASRPGGGETQYF. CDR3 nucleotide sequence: TGTGCCAGCAGACCAGGGGGCGGAGAGACCCAGTACTTC.

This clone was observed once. The CDR3, as DNA: TGCGCCAGCAGCTTAATGGGGGCGGAAGGTTCTTTCTTT. Its translation: CASSLMGAEGSFF. The chain combines TRBV5-1 with TRBJ1-1, with D possibly TRBD1 on 6 matching bases. Germline-derived CDR1 and CDR2 are SGHRS and YFSETQ. This CDR3 has 13 amino acids. Deletions cut 2 bases from V and 12 bases from J, with 17 bases between.

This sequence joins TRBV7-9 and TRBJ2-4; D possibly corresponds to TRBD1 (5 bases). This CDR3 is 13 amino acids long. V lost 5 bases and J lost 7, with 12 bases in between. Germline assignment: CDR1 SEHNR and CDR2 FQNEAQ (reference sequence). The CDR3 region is CASSRPGANIQYF. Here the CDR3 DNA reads TGTGCCAGCAGCCGGCCTGGGGCTAACATTCAGTACTTC.

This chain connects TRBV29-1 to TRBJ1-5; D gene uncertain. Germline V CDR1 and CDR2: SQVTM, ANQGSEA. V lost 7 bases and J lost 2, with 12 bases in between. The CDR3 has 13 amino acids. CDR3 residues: CSAAQEGNQPQHF. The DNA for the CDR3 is TGCAGCGCCGCCCAGGAGGGCAATCAGCCCCAGCATTTT.

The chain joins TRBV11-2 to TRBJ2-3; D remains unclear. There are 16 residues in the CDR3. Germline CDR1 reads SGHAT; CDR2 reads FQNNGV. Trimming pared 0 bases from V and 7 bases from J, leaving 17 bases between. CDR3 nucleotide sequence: TGTGCCAGCAGCTTAGACCCCGTCCCGTCCGAACATACGCAGTATTTT. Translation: CASSLDPVPSEHTQYF.

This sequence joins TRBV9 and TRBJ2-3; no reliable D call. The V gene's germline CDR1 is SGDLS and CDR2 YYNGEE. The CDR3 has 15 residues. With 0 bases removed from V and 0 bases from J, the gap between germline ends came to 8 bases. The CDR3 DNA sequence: TGTGCCAGCAGCGTAGCTGCGTCTAGCACAGATACGCAGTATTTT. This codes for CASSVAASSTDTQYF. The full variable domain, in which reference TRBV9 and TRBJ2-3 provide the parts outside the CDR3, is DSGVTQTPKHLITATGQRVTLRCSPRSGDLSVYWYQQSLDQGLQFLIQYYNGEERAKGNILERFSAQQFPDLHSELNLSSLELGDSALYFCASSVAASSTDTQYFGPGTRLTVL.

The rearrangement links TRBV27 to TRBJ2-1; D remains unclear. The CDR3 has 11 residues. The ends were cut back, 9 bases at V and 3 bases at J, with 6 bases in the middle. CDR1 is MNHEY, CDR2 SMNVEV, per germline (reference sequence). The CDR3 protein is CASKDYNEQFF. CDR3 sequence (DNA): TGTGCCAGTAAAGACTACAATGAGCAGTTCTTC.

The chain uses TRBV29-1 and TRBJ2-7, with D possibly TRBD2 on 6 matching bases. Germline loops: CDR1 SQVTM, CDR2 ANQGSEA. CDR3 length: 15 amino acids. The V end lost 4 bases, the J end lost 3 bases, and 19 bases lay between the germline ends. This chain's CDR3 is CSVVGFREAIYEQYF. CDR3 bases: TGCAGCGTTGTAGGCTTCAGGGAGGCCATCTACGAGCAGTACTTC.

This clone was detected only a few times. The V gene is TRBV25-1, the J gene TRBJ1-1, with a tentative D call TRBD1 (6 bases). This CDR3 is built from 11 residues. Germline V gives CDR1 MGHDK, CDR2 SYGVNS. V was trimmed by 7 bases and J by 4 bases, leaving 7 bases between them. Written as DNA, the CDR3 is TGTGCCAGCAAGGGGGGCACTGAAGCTTTCTTT. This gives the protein CASKGGTEAFF.

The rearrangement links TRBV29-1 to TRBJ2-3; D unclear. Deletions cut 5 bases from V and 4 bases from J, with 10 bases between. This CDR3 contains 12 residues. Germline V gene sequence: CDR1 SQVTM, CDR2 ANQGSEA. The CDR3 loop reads CSVNPVPDTQYF. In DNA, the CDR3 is TGCAGCGTTAATCCGGTTCCAGATACGCAGTATTTT.

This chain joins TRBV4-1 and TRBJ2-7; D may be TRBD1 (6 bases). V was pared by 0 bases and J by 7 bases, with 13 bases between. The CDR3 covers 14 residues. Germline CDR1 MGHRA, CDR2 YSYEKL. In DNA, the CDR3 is TGCGCCAGCAGCCAAGACCAGGGGTTAGAGGAGCAGTACTTC. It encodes CASSQDQGLEEQYF.

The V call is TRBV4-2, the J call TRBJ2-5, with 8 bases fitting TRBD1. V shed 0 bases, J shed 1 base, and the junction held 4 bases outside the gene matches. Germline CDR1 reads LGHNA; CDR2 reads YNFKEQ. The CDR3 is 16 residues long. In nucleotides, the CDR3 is TGTGCCAGCAGCCAAGATGACAGGGGAGGCCAAGAGACCCAGTACTTC. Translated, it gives CASSQDDRGGQETQYF.

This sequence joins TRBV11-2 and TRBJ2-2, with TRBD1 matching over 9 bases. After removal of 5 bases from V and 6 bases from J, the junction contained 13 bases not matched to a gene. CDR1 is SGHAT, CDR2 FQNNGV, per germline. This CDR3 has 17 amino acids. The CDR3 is CASSVTGTGFLAGELFF. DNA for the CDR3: TGTGCCAGCAGCGTCACCGGGACAGGGTTCTTGGCCGGGGAGCTGTTTTTT. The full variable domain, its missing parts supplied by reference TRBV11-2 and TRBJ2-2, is EAGVAQSPRYKIIEKRQSVAFWCNPISGHATLYWYQQILGQGPKLLIQFQNNGVVDDSQLPKDRFSAERLKGVDSTLKIQPAKLEDSAVYLCASSVTGTGFLAGELFFGEGSRLTVL.

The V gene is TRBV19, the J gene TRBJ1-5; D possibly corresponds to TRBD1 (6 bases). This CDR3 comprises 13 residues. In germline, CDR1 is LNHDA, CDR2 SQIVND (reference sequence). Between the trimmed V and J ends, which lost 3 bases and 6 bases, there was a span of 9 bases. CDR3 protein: CASSIQGSQPQHF. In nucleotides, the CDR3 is TGTGCCAGTAGTATTCAGGGGTCTCAGCCCCAGCATTTT.

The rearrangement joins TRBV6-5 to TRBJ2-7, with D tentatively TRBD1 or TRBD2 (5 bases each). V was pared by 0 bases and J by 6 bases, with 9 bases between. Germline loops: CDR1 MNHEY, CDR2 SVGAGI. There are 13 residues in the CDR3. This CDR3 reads CASSYSIGGEQYF. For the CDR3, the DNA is TGTGCCAGCAGTTACTCGATTGGGGGCGAGCAGTACTTC.

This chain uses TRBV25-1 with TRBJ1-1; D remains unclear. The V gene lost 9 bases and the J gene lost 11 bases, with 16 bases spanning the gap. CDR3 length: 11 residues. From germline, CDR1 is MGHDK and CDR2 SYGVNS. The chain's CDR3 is CASVRGGIAFF. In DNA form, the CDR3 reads TGTGCCAGTGTAAGAGGCGGAATTGCTTTCTTT.

In nucleotides, the CDR3 is TGCGCCAGCAGCGTTGACGCTGCGGGCGGTTCGAGGTCGCAGTATTTT. It yields the protein CASSVDAAGGSRSQYF. The chain has TRBV4-1 and TRBJ2-3; D possibly corresponds to TRBD2 (5 bases). V lost 5 bases and J lost 10, with 25 bases in between. Germline CDR1 is MGHRA and CDR2 is YSYEKL. This CDR3 contains 16 residues.

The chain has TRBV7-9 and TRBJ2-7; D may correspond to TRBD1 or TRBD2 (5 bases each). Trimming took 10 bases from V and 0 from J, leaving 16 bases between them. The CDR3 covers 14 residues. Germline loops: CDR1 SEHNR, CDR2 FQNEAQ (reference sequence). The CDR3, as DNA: TGTGCCACCCGGGATGCAGGGAGCTCCTACGAGCAGTACTTC. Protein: CATRDAGSSYEQYF.

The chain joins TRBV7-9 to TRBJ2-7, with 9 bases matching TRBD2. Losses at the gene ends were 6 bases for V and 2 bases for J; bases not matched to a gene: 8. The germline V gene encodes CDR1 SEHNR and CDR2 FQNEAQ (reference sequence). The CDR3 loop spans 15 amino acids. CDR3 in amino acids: CASSPLAGETYEQYF. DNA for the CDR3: TGTGCCAGCAGTCCATTAGCGGGAGAGACCTACGAGCAGTACTTC.

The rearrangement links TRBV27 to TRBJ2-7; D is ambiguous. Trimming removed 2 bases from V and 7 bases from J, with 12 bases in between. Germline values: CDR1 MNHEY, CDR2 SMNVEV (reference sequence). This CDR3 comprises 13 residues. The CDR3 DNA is TGTGCCAGCAGTTTAGGGCGGATTGGGGAGCAGTACTTC. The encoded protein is CASSLGRIGEQYF.